The TCR beta chain under discussion was sequenced for a study of blood T cell repertoires in COVID-19 (TCRdb year 2020). At the level of the whole study: Collaborator samples came from the United States, Italy and Spain and covered acute and convalescent phases of COVID-19. The samples were drawn from the first 160 participants of the ongoing ImmuneRACE study and from 1,254 subjects provided by 6 global collaborators. The repertoires were released in a freely available public database meant as a resource for research on the immune response to SARS-CoV-2. Deeply sampled blood TCRbeta repertoires from subjects exposed to, actively infected with, or recovered from COVID-19 were included in the dataset. The sample metadata nearly always contained a de-identified subject ID, COVID-19 status, age in years and sex. The prospective study material was composed of cDNA or gDNA derived from T cells, B-cell-depleted T cells, or PBMCs. Where available, HLA class I and class II types were taken from metadata supplied by the sample provider and were not determined by assay-based typing. Study-wide conclusions, independent of this receptor: How much clinical and demographic metadata was included differed by source and by participant, and the metadata was provided uncurated.

Whole blood was collected in K2EDTA tubes by collaborating institutions according to the institutions' own protocols. For TCRbeta analysis, collaborator samples were shipped as frozen whole blood, as isolated PBMCs, or as DNA extracted from either sample type. TCRbeta CDR3 regions were amplified from genomic DNA by means of the immunoSEQ Assay, a bias-controlled multiplex PCR. Per the original workflow: The number of nucleated cells in each sample was estimated by amplification of reference gene primers within the assay. Sequence reads were collapsed and filtered to measure the absolute abundance of every unique TCRbeta CDR3 rearrangement. For each sample, productive Simpson clonality was calculated as the square root of Simpson's diversity index across productive rearrangements. What TCRdb holds here is the immuneACCESS table cut down to in-frame rearrangements. Part of the clones is not present; checked against another copy, under half of the missing clones reflect an unresolved V gene, and the others are unexplained. The D gene and trimming were derived from the DNA, and the V and J assignments and clone size from that table. The sample has under 150,000 clones on record, over 60% of them singletons. 9% to 10% of the sample belongs to the ten largest clones.

Of note for this clone: No cognate antigen has been identified for it. Base qualities are not provided; no much larger clone lies one nucleotide away.

Per the germline V gene, LGHNA is the CDR1 and YNFKEQ is the CDR2. Taken from cysteine to phenylalanine, the CDR3 has 15 residues. Of all the DNA, just the CDR3 is kept, 45 bases in frame from base 1. Unmatched junction bases come to 9, with V trimmed by 5 bases and J by 5 bases. The source of this sequence is a woman aged 45-65 years with active or convalescent COVID-19. The source material was peripheral blood. The rearrangement combines TRBV4-2 with TRBJ2-7; TRBD2 lines up with 10 middle nucleotides. The CDR3 protein sequence reads: CASSTRAGGLNEQYF. In nucleotides, the sequence is TGTGCCAGCAGCACTCGAGCGGGGGGGCTAAACGAGCAGTACTTC.